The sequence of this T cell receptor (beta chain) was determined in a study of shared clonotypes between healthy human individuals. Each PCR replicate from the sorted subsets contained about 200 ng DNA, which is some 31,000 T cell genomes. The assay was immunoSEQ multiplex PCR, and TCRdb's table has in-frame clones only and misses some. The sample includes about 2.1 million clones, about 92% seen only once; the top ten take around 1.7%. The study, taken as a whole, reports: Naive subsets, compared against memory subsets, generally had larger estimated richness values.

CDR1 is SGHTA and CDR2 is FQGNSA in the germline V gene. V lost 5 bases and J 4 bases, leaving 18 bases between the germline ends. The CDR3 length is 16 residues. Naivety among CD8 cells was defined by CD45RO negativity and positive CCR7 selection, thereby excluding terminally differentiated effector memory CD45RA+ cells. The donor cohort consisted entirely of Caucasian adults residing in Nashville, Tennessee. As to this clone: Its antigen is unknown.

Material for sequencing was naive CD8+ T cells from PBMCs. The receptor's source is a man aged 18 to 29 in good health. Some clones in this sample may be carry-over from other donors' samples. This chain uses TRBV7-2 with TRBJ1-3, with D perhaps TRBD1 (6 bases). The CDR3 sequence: CASSKRTGQSGNTIYF. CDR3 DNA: TGTGCCAGCAGCAAAAGGACGGGACAATCCGGAAACACCATATATTTT.